A single sample is the source of the 24 T cell receptor beta chains below, sequenced in a study of blood T cell repertoires in COVID-19. Repertoires were generated with immunoSEQ multiplex PCR, while TCRdb's copy carries only in-frame clones and drops some. The data contain 150,000 to 200,000 clones, around three quarters of them singletons. The specimen sequenced was PBMCs or T cells enriched from blood (not recorded which). The origin of the receptors is a woman between 45 and 65 years old with acute COVID-19.

V and J are TRBV3-1 (or the pseudogene TRBV3-2) and TRBJ2-7, with TRBD2 matching over 10 bases. The ends lost 0 bases at V and 3 bases at J; junction bases unmatched: 5. Per germline, CDR1 LGHDT and CDR2 YNNKEL (reference sequence). The CDR3 is made up of 16 amino acids. CDR3 region: CASSQDPSGGGYEQYV. CDR3 bases: TGTGCCAGCAGCCAAGATCCTAGCGGGGGAGGCTACGAGCAGTACGTC.

This clone was counted a few times. V is TRBV5-1 and J is TRBJ2-1; D ambiguous. This CDR3 has 12 amino acids. From germline, CDR1 is SGHRS and CDR2 YFSETQ. The V gene lost 1 base and the J gene lost 8 bases, with 7 bases spanning the gap. For the CDR3, the DNA is TGCGCCAGCAGCTTGTTCACGGATGAGCAGTTCTTC. Its protein is CASSLFTDEQFF.

The chain is built from TRBV6-5 and TRBJ1-2; D not certain. CDR3 length equals 14 residues. CDR1 is MNHEY and CDR2 is SVGAGI in the germline V gene. Trimming stripped 0 bases from V and 6 bases from J, with 11 bases between. DNA for the CDR3: TGTGCCAGCAGTTACTCATCGGGTCGTGATGGCTACACCTTC. The encoded protein is CASSYSSGRDGYTF.

This chain uses TRBV6-5 with TRBJ2-1, with 7 positions matching TRBD1. V trimming: 2 bases; J trimming: 6 bases; junction bases outside the gene matches: 4. The CDR3 has 14 amino acids. Per germline, CDR1 MNHEY and CDR2 SVGAGI. CDR3 in amino acids: CASSYDYRGNEQFF. The CDR3 DNA reads TGTGCCAGCAGTTACGACTACAGGGGCAATGAGCAGTTCTTC.

The CDR3 DNA follows: TGCAGCGTTGAAGATCCCGGGATAATAGATACGCAGTATTTT. Translated: CSVEDPGIIDTQYF. This chain uses TRBV29-1 with TRBJ2-3; possible D gene TRBD2, 5 bases. Trimming removed 0 bases at V and 5 bases at J, with 12 bases between. Germline V lookup: CDR1 SQVTM, CDR2 ANQGSEA. The CDR3 length is 14 residues.

On this clone itself: Other DNA sequences in this sample translate to the same CDR3. The chain is built from TRBV5-8 and TRBJ2-3, with D perhaps TRBD2 (5 bases). Germline V gene sequence: CDR1 SGHTS, CDR2 YDEGEE. Trimming took 1 base from V and 1 from J, leaving 7 bases between them. The CDR3 spans 14 residues. CDR3 DNA: TGTGCCAGCAGCTTGTCGAGGGGCACAGATACGCAGTATTTT. Its translation is CASSLSRGTDTQYF.

This clone was detected a few times. The chain has TRBV2 and TRBJ2-6, with 12 bases lining up with TRBD2. The germline V gene encodes CDR1 SNHLY and CDR2 FYNNEI. J gave up 2 bases and V 6 bases, and 8 bases lay outside the gene matches. The CDR3 loop spans 18 amino acids. CDR3 loop: CASSLAGGPLTGANVLTF. CDR3 in DNA: TGTGCCAGCAGCCTAGCGGGGGGGCCTCTAACTGGGGCCAACGTCCTGACTTTC.

The chain has TRBV7-2 and TRBJ2-1; D is uncertain. V was trimmed by 2 bases and J by 9 bases, leaving 8 bases between them. Germline V gene data show CDR1 as SGHTA and CDR2 as FQGNSA. The CDR3 has 12 amino acids. The CDR3: CASSLSTGEQFF. CDR3 sequence (DNA): TGTGCCAGCAGCTTAAGTACCGGTGAGCAGTTCTTC.

The chain links TRBV4-1 to TRBJ1-2, with 8 bases lining up with TRBD1. V lost 0 bases to trimming and J lost 4 bases; unmatched junction nucleotides: 7. The CDR3 extends over 16 amino acids. Germline CDR1 MGHRA, CDR2 YSYEKL. DNA of the CDR3: TGCGCCAGCAGCCAAGAAGGTGCAGGGGGCATCTATGGCTACACCTTC. Translating gives CASSQEGAGGIYGYTF.

The sample holds a few counts of this clone. This rearrangement joins TRBV19 to TRBJ1-5, with 7 bases matching TRBD1. The CDR3 length is 14 residues. With 5 bases clipped from V and 7 bases from J, the junction kept 8 bases outside the gene matches. The germline gives CDR1 LNHDA, CDR2 SQIVND (reference sequence). The CDR3 nucleotides are TGTGCCAGTAGTTCGGGACAGCTCGCCCAGCCCCAGCATTTT. This translates into CASSSGQLAQPQHF.

Many counts were recorded for this clone. This chain links TRBV19 with TRBJ1-6; no clear D gene. The CDR3 sequence is 13 residues long. Germline CDR1 LNHDA, CDR2 SQIVND (reference sequence). With 5 bases removed from V and 10 bases from J, the gap between germline ends came to 12 bases. CDR3 in amino acids: CASSPYMESPLHF. CDR3 bases: TGTGCCAGTAGTCCCTACATGGAGTCACCCCTCCACTTT. Combining the CDR3 with reference TRBV19 and TRBJ1-6 gives the whole variable domain DGGITQSPKYLFRKEGQNVTLSCEQNLNHDAMYWYRQDPGQGLRLIYYSQIVNDFQKGDIAEGYSVSREKKESFPLTVTSAQKNPTAFYLCASSPYMESPLHFGNGTRLTVT.

This chain links TRBV7-9 with TRBJ1-1; D not certain. V dropped 5 bases and J dropped 1 base, with 5 bases sitting between them. The germline gives CDR1 SEHNR, CDR2 FQNEAQ (reference sequence). The CDR3 loop spans 12 amino acids. This CDR3 is CASSPKNTEAFF. In DNA form, the CDR3 reads TGTGCCAGCAGCCCTAAGAACACTGAAGCTTTCTTT.

This clone has a single count. The genes are TRBV5-5 and TRBJ2-3; D gene ambiguous. Germline CDR1 reads SGHKS; CDR2 reads YYEKEE (reference sequence). This CDR3 region has 13 residues. V was cut by 3 bases and J by 7 bases, with 12 bases left in between. Here the CDR3 DNA reads TGTGCCAGCAGCTCTGGCCCAATTAATACGCAGTATTTT. The encoded protein is CASSSGPINTQYF.

This chain connects TRBV5-1 to TRBJ1-4; 8 nucleotides line up with TRBD1. Germline CDR1 is SGHRS and CDR2 is YFSETQ. Trimming cost V 4 bases and J 0 bases; bases outside gene matches: 5. The CDR3 runs 16 residues. The CDR3 spells CASSLGTGATNEKLFF. The CDR3 region has the DNA TGCGCCAGCAGCCTTGGGACAGGTGCAACTAATGAAAAACTGTTTTTT.

The chain recombines TRBV4-1 with TRBJ1-3; the D gene is possibly TRBD1 (5 bases). The V gene lost 1 base and the J gene lost 5 bases, with 15 bases spanning the gap. CDR3 length: 16 amino acids. Germline CDR1 MGHRA, CDR2 YSYEKL. As DNA, the CDR3 is TGCGCCAGCAGCCAAGCCGGGTCGGGGGTGAGAAACACCATATATTTT. This encodes CASSQAGSGVRNTIYF.

This clone was counted only a few times. The chain has TRBV19 and TRBJ1-2; D perhaps matches TRBD1 (6 bases). CDR1 LNHDA and CDR2 SQIVND come from the germline V gene (reference sequence). Trimming took off 8 bases at V and 4 bases at J, with 8 bases between the two ends. There are 11 residues in the CDR3. CDR3 in amino acids: CASRDIYGYTF. The CDR3 DNA reads TGTGCCAGTCGGGACATCTATGGCTACACCTTC.

The J gene is TRBJ2-7, the V gene TRBV6-5, with a possible D match to TRBD1 (6 bases). Trimming pared 6 bases from V and 4 bases from J, leaving 10 bases between. The CDR3 is made up of 12 amino acids. CDR1 and CDR2 from the germline V gene are MNHEY and SVGAGI. The CDR3: CASRGQSYEQYV. CDR3 nucleotides: TGTGCCAGCAGAGGACAGAGTTACGAGCAGTACGTC.

The rearrangement uses TRBV7-9 and TRBJ1-1; D unresolved. CDR3 length: 13 amino acids. Germline lookup yields CDR1 SEHNR and CDR2 FQNEAQ (reference sequence). The V and J ends lost 1 base and 6 bases respectively, with 9 bases between them. CDR3 sequence: CASSLDPPAEAFF. In DNA form, the CDR3 reads TGTGCCAGCAGCTTAGACCCCCCAGCTGAAGCTTTCTTT.

This sequence joins TRBV7-2 and TRBJ2-3; tentative D call: TRBD2 (5 bases). The V gene's germline CDR1 is SGHTA and CDR2 FQGNSA. V was pared by 0 bases and J by 6 bases, with 10 bases between. The CDR3 is made up of 14 amino acids. The CDR3 protein is CASSLAGLTDTQYF. CDR3 coding DNA: TGTGCCAGCAGCTTAGCCGGACTTACGGATACGCAGTATTTT. Drawing the rest from reference TRBV7-2 and TRBJ2-3, the complete variable domain is GAGVSQSPSNKVTEKGKDVELRCDPISGHTALYWYRQSLGQGLEFLIYFQGNSAPDKSGLPSDRFSAERTGGSVSTLTIQRTQQEDSAVYLCASSLAGLTDTQYFGPGTRLTVL.

The V and J genes are TRBV6-2 or TRBV6-3 and TRBJ2-4, with TRBD1 identical over 9 bases. The junction had 4 bases not matched to a gene; V was cut back by 4 bases and J by 0 bases. Germline V gives CDR1 MNHEY, CDR2 SVGEGT. This CDR3 has 16 residues. In DNA form, the CDR3 reads TGTGCCAGCAGTTGGGACAGGGAAGGAGCCAAAAACATTCAGTACTTC. Protein product: CASSWDREGAKNIQYF.

The chain combines TRBV5-5 with TRBJ1-4, with D unresolved. Germline V gene lookup returns CDR1 SGHKS and CDR2 YYEKEE (reference sequence). Trimming took off 2 bases at V and 6 bases at J, with 8 bases between the two ends. The CDR3 contains 13 residues. The CDR3: CASSFGSYEKLFF. As DNA, the CDR3 is TGTGCCAGCAGCTTCGGTAGTTATGAAAAACTGTTTTTT.

This clone was seen ten or more times. This chain links TRBV11-2 with TRBJ1-1; D is undetermined. The CDR3 contains 16 residues. Germline V CDR1 and CDR2: SGHAT, FQNNGV. V dropped 8 bases and J dropped 2 bases, with 21 bases sitting between them. The CDR3 here is CASSASNPGENTEAFF. The CDR3, as DNA: TGTGCCAGCTCAGCTTCGAACCCCGGGGAAAACACTGAAGCTTTCTTT.

This clone was seen a single time. The chain combines TRBV9 with TRBJ2-5, with TRBD1 as a possible D gene (6 bases). V was pared by 0 bases and J by 4 bases, with 13 bases between. The length of the CDR3 is 15 residues. Looked up from germline, CDR1 is SGDLS and CDR2 is YYNGEE. The CDR3 protein is CASSVATGQSETQYF. DNA of the CDR3: TGTGCCAGCAGCGTAGCTACAGGGCAGTCAGAGACCCAGTACTTC.

The rearrangement links TRBV4-1 to TRBJ2-5, with D possibly TRBD2 on 5 matching bases. The CDR3 length is 16 residues. The germline V gene has CDR1 MGHRA and CDR2 YSYEKL. Trimming removed 1 base at V and 2 bases at J, with 14 bases between. The CDR3 reads CASSQVWGEIQETQYF. The DNA of the CDR3 is TGCGCCAGCAGCCAAGTGTGGGGAGAAATACAAGAGACCCAGTACTTC.